Below, 32 T cell receptor beta chains from the same sample are listed, as sequenced in a study of cytomegalovirus exposure and HLA in healthy donors (dated by TCRdb to the late 2010s). The library was prepared using the immunoSEQ multiplex PCR assay. For the multiplex PCR, a mixture combining 60 forward primers for TCR Vbeta segments and 13 reverse primers for TCR Jbeta segments was used. The source is immuneACCESS, and TCRdb retained only in-frame sequences with V and J called. Part of the clones is not carried over; for the studies checked, unresolved V genes explain less than half of this, and the remainder is unexplained. In this sample the table shows roughly 100,000 clones, approximately 83% of which occur a single time. 3.8% of the sample goes to the ten largest clones. Sequencing was performed on PBMCs. The receptors originated from a man aged 50-59 years in good health and CMV-seronegative.

The rearrangement uses TRBV6-1 and TRBJ2-1, with TRBD2 matching over 9 bases. The CDR3 length is 15 residues. The junction had 13 bases not matched to a gene; V was cut back by 7 bases and J by 9 bases. Per the germline V gene, CDR1 is MNHNS and CDR2 is SASEGT. Here the CDR3 reads CASTPGTSKGGEQFF. CDR3 bases: TGTGCCAGCACTCCAGGGACTAGCAAGGGGGGTGAGCAGTTCTTC.

The chain couples TRBV21-1 to TRBJ2-7; the table's D call of TRBD1 was not tested on the DNA. TRBV21-1 is flagged as a pseudogene. The CDR3 is 20 amino acids. The CDR3 DNA sequence: TGTGCCAGCAGCAAGGGCTCAGGGACAGGGGGCCCTCCCAGCTGGTACGAGCAGTACTTC. Translation gives CASSKGSGTGGPPSWYEQYF.

This chain connects TRBV19 to TRBJ2-7; maybe TRBD1 (6 bases). This CDR3 is built from 15 residues. Per germline, CDR1 LNHDA and CDR2 SQIVND (reference sequence). Trimming cost V 4 bases and J 0 bases, with 13 bases left between them. The CDR3 region is CASSTLTGSSYEQYF. The CDR3 DNA reads as TGTGCCAGTAGTACCCTCACAGGGAGCTCCTACGAGCAGTACTTC.

This chain links TRBV10-3 with TRBJ1-2; a weak D match, TRBD1 (5 bases). The CDR3 loop spans 15 amino acids. Germline V lookup: CDR1 ENHRY, CDR2 SYGVKD. Trimming removed 2 bases from V and 6 bases from J, with 16 bases in between. The CDR3 region has the DNA TGTGCCATCAGTGAGAGGGAGGCAGGAGGGGATGGCTACACCTTC. It translates to CAISEREAGGDGYTF.

This sequence joins TRBV7-3 and TRBJ2-6; 7 bases are a match to TRBD1. The CDR3 has 17 amino acids. From germline, CDR1 is SGHTA and CDR2 FQGTGA. V lost 4 bases, J lost 4 bases, and 10 bases stayed unmatched. The CDR3 DNA is TGTGCCAGCAGCTCCGACAGGGTGTCGTCCGGGGCCAACGTCCTGACTTTC. Amino acids: CASSSDRVSSGANVLTF.

The DNA of the CDR3 is TGTGCCAGCTCACCGACAGAGACTTTCGGCTACACCTTC. Translating it yields CASSPTETFGYTF. The chain employs TRBV18 and TRBJ1-2, with D maybe TRBD1 (5 bases). This CDR3 is built from 13 residues. Deletions cut 3 bases from V and 8 bases from J, with 13 bases between. Germline CDR1 KGHSH, CDR2 LQKENI.

V is TRBV19 and J is TRBJ1-2; 8 nucleotides match TRBD1. The CDR3 loop spans 15 amino acids. The trim removed 4 bases at V and 1 base at J, leaving 5 bases unmatched. Per germline, CDR1 LNHDA and CDR2 SQIVND (reference sequence). CDR3 amino acids: CASSRTGKGNYGYTF. In DNA, the CDR3 is TGTGCCAGTAGTAGGACAGGGAAGGGTAACTATGGCTACACCTTC.

The chain joins TRBV7-9 to TRBJ2-7, with 7 positions matching TRBD2. The CDR3 has 13 amino acids. Germline CDR1 is SEHNR and CDR2 is FQNEAQ (reference sequence). Unmatched junction bases numbered 2, after V lost 6 bases and J lost 0 bases. The DNA of the CDR3 is TGTGCCAGCAGGGGAGGGAGCTCCTACGAGCAGTACTTC. Translated, it gives CASRGGSSYEQYF.

This chain joins TRBV6-6 and TRBJ1-2; no definite D call. Germline V CDR1 and CDR2: MNHNY, SVGAGI (reference sequence). This CDR3 contains 15 residues. V lost 0 bases and J 7 bases, leaving 15 bases between the germline ends. The CDR3 DNA sequence: TGTGCCAGCAGTTACTCGACGGCCGGAGGCGTTGGCTACACCTTC. Its translation is CASSYSTAGGVGYTF.

This clone turned up a few times. The chain uses TRBV7-2 and TRBJ1-1; D gene uncertain. Germline-derived CDR1 and CDR2 are SGHTA and FQGNSA. V lost 4 bases, J lost 1 base, and 7 bases lay in between. The CDR3 covers 13 residues. This CDR3 is CASSSQANTEAFF. The CDR3 nucleotides are TGTGCCAGCAGCTCTCAAGCGAACACTGAAGCTTTCTTT.

This rearrangement joins TRBV5-4 to TRBJ2-3, with TRBD2 matching 10 bases. CDR3 length equals 14 residues. J gave up 6 bases and V 5 bases, and 6 bases lay outside the gene matches. Germline V lookup: CDR1 SGHNT, CDR2 YYREEE (reference sequence). The CDR3 here is CASSQTSGSDTQYF. In nucleotides, the CDR3 is TGTGCCAGCAGTCAGACTAGCGGGTCGGATACGCAGTATTTT.

As regards this clone: The same CDR3 arises from other DNA sequences in this sample as well. The chain couples TRBV6-6 to TRBJ2-7; 10 nucleotides align to TRBD2. Germline trimming cut 7 bases from V and 10 bases from J; bases unmatched to any gene: 19. The CDR3 length is 16 residues. Germline V gives CDR1 MNHNY, CDR2 SVGAGI (reference sequence). The CDR3 DNA reads as TGTGCCAGCACCCCCCGACAAGCGGGAGGGCCCGGCGAACAGTACTTC. Translated, it gives CASTPRQAGGPGEQYF.

The chain joins TRBV5-6 to TRBJ1-2, with 8 bases lining up with TRBD1. The germline CDR1 and CDR2 sequences are SGHDT and YYEEEE. Unmatched junction bases numbered 7, after V lost 4 bases and J lost 2 bases. The CDR3 loop spans 15 amino acids. CDR3 in amino acids: CASSPTGGFNYGYTF. CDR3 in DNA: TGTGCCAGCAGCCCCACAGGGGGTTTCAACTATGGCTACACCTTC.

This rearrangement joins TRBV18 to TRBJ2-7; 9 nucleotides agree with TRBD1. The germline CDR1 and CDR2 sequences are KGHSH and LQKENI. The CDR3 runs 15 residues. V lost 0 bases to trimming and J lost 1 base; unmatched junction nucleotides: 1. The CDR3 loop is CASSPPGQGSYEQYF. CDR3 nucleotides: TGTGCCAGCTCACCACCGGGACAGGGATCCTACGAGCAGTACTTC.

The chain combines TRBV5-6 with TRBJ1-5, with 11 nucleotides matching TRBD1. V shed 4 bases, J shed 4 bases, and the junction held 4 bases outside the gene matches. The CDR3 has 15 amino acids. Germline loops: CDR1 SGHDT, CDR2 YYEEEE. The CDR3 nucleotides are TGTGCCAGCAGCCCAGGACAGGGGGCAAATCAGCCCCAGCATTTT. This sequence encodes CASSPGQGANQPQHF.

This clone was observed once. The rearrangement uses TRBV29-1 and TRBJ2-1; 14 bases are shared with TRBD2. With 7 bases clipped from V and 7 bases from J, the junction kept 9 bases outside the gene matches. This CDR3 comprises 15 residues. CDR1 and CDR2 from the germline V gene are SQVTM and ANQGSEA. This chain's CDR3 is CSANGLAGGGNEQFF. DNA of the CDR3: TGCAGCGCAAATGGACTAGCGGGAGGCGGGAATGAGCAGTTCTTC.

The V and J genes are TRBV5-6 and TRBJ2-7; D is undetermined. The germline gives CDR1 SGHDT, CDR2 YYEEEE. The CDR3 extends over 17 amino acids. The V gene lost 2 bases and the J gene lost 3 bases, with 21 bases spanning the gap. DNA for the CDR3: TGTGCCAGCAGCTTAAGATACAAGAGCAGGATGGTCTACGAGCAGTACTTC. It specifies CASSLRYKSRMVYEQYF.

The J gene is TRBJ2-7, the V gene TRBV18, with D tentatively TRBD1 (8 bases). Per germline, CDR1 KGHSH and CDR2 LQKENI. This CDR3 comprises 13 residues. The CDR3 bases are TGTGCAGGAAGCGGGGACAGGACCTCTGAGCAGTACTTC. It translates to CAGSGDRTSEQYF.

The chain couples TRBV2 to TRBJ1-5; 7 bases are shared with TRBD1. CDR3 length equals 14 residues. Trimming at V came to 2 bases and at J to 7 bases, leaving 5 bases not matched to a gene. Germline values: CDR1 SNHLY, CDR2 FYNNEI. The CDR3 DNA reads as TGTGCCAGCAGTGAACTGGACAGGCGACAGCCCCAGCATTTT. Translation: CASSELDRRQPQHF.

The rearrangement links TRBV5-5 to TRBJ2-5, with TRBD2 identical over 12 bases. From germline, CDR1 is SGHKS and CDR2 YYEKEE (reference sequence). V lost 2 bases, J lost 2 bases, and 7 bases stayed unmatched. The CDR3 loop spans 17 amino acids. CDR3 protein: CASSFTPSGRAQETQYF. In nucleotides, the CDR3 is TGTGCCAGCAGCTTTACCCCTAGCGGGAGGGCTCAAGAGACCCAGTACTTC.

The rearrangement uses TRBV7-2 and TRBJ1-1, with 8 bases identical to TRBD1. The V gene's germline CDR1 is SGHTA and CDR2 FQGNSA. With V trimmed by 5 bases and J by 5 bases, 4 bases remained unmatched. This CDR3 is 13 amino acids long. The CDR3 loop reads CASSPTGGTEAFF. The CDR3 DNA reads TGTGCCAGCAGCCCTACAGGGGGAACTGAAGCTTTCTTT.

V and J are TRBV29-1 and TRBJ2-7; 8 bases are shared with TRBD1. Germline V gene sequence: CDR1 SQVTM, CDR2 ANQGSEA. The CDR3 is 12 residues long. Trimming took 7 bases from V and 2 from J; bases not matched to a gene: 4. CDR3 sequence: CSAGQGTYEQYF. CDR3 sequence (DNA): TGCAGCGCCGGACAGGGTACCTACGAGCAGTACTTC.

The chain has TRBV9 and TRBJ2-7; 11 bases map to TRBD2. Germline V gene lookup returns CDR1 SGDLS and CDR2 YYNGEE. This CDR3 contains 16 residues. Trimming removed 0 bases from V and 10 bases from J; junction bases left unmatched: 12. As DNA, the CDR3 is TGTGCCAGCAGCGTAGGTCTTAGCGGGAGGGCATCGAGTCAGTACTTC. Translated: CASSVGLSGRASSQYF.

The table lists this clone with a few counts. The rearrangement uses TRBV5-1 and TRBJ2-1; D uncertain. Germline V gene lookup returns CDR1 SGHRS and CDR2 YFSETQ. CDR3 size: 12 residues. The germline V and J ends were trimmed by 0 bases and 5 bases, with 3 bases remaining between them. CDR3 region: CASSLVNNEQFF. CDR3 coding DNA: TGCGCCAGCAGCTTGGTTAACAATGAGCAGTTCTTC.

To note about this clone: At one of its ends the junction is not consistent with the germline gene, which may arise from a read error. The chain joins TRBV7-9 to TRBJ2-1, with D hard to call. The CDR3 runs 12 residues. The germline gives CDR1 SEHNR, CDR2 FQNEAQ (reference sequence). CDR3 in amino acids: CSSSTLYNEQFF. CDR3 sequence (DNA): TGTTCCAGCAGCACTTTATACAATGAGCAGTTCTTC.

The chain is built from TRBV30 and TRBJ2-7; D perhaps matches TRBD1 (5 bases). V lost 3 bases, J lost 2 bases, and 11 bases lay in between. The CDR3 runs to 13 residues. Germline V gives CDR1 GTSNPN, CDR2 SVGIG (reference sequence). CDR3 in amino acids: CAWSRSRAYEQYF. As DNA, the CDR3 is TGTGCCTGGAGCCGTTCCAGGGCCTACGAGCAGTACTTC.

In this sample, this clone turned up once. In DNA, the CDR3 is TGTGCCAGCAGCTTGAACGGAGGGGAAAAACTGTTTTTT. This gives the protein CASSLNGGEKLFF. This chain uses TRBV5-4 with TRBJ1-4; D remains ambiguous. Germline V gene lookup returns CDR1 SGHNT and CDR2 YYREEE (reference sequence). CDR3 length: 13 amino acids. With 1 base removed from V and 8 bases from J, the gap between germline ends came to 9 bases.

This clone was seen a few times. The rearrangement joins TRBV7-2 to TRBJ2-6, with 9 bases aligning to TRBD1. The CDR3 sequence is 18 residues long. The trim removed 5 bases at V and 0 bases at J, leaving 8 bases unmatched. CDR1 is SGHTA and CDR2 is FQGNSA in the germline V gene. Here the CDR3 DNA reads TGTGCCAGCAGCCCGGGACAGGGACTAAGCTCTGGGGCCAACGTCCTGACTTTC. Protein sequence: CASSPGQGLSSGANVLTF.

The chain recombines TRBV7-6 with TRBJ2-5; TRBD1 is a possible D gene (6 bases). Germline CDR1 reads SGHVS; CDR2 reads FNYEAQ. This CDR3 has 15 amino acids. Trimming cost V 5 bases and J 2 bases, with 15 bases left between them. The DNA for the CDR3 is TGTGCCAGCAGCCGCACCCGGGACACACAAGAGACCCAGTACTTC. Encoded protein: CASSRTRDTQETQYF.

The chain joins TRBV19 to TRBJ2-1; D is perhaps TRBD1 (6 bases). CDR3 length: 16 amino acids. Germline lookup yields CDR1 LNHDA and CDR2 SQIVND (reference sequence). Trimming left V 10 bases short and J 7 bases short, with 26 bases between. Written as DNA, the CDR3 is TGTGCCACCACCTACTCAGGGGTTAAGGGGGAAAATGAGCAGTTCTTC. Translated, it gives CATTYSGVKGENEQFF.

The CDR3 loop is CASSLWRQGAKNIQYF. CDR3 nucleotides: TGTGCCAGCAGTTTATGGCGCCAGGGGGCCAAAAACATTCAGTACTTC. V is TRBV28 and J is TRBJ2-4, with TRBD1 as a possible D gene (6 bases). Germline V CDR1 and CDR2: MDHEN, SYDVKM. V was shortened by 0 bases and J by 1 base, with 10 bases between the two germline ends. The CDR3 runs to 16 residues.

Comments on this clone: At one of its ends the junction is not consistent with the germline gene, which may arise from a read error. The chain carries TRBV7-7 and TRBJ2-2; the match to TRBD1 covers 9 bases. From germline, CDR1 is SSHAT and CDR2 FNYEAQ (reference sequence). The CDR3 length is 14 residues. CDR3 sequence reads: CASSLGQGTGELFF. CDR3 sequence (DNA): TGTGCTAGCAGCTTGGGACAGGGCACCGGGGAGCTGTTTTTT.